This entry concerns a single T cell receptor (beta chain). The sample holds other DNA sequences that translate to the same CDR3. Only Caucasian adults living in Nashville, Tennessee served as donors. The repertoire was sequenced with immunoSEQ multiplex PCR; TCRdb's copy has only in-frame clones and lacks some. Among roughly 2,500,000 clones listed, approximately 93% were seen once. This entry comes from a study of shared clonotypes between healthy human individuals. CDR3 size: 16 residues. Germline CDR1 reads SGDLS; CDR2 reads YYNGEE. V was trimmed by 0 bases and J by 0 bases, leaving 10 bases between them.

The V call is TRBV9, the J call TRBJ2-1; D call uncertain. The clonotype originates from a man in his late teens or twenties in good health. Some clones in this sample may be carry-over from other donors' samples. The sample taken for sequencing was naive CD4+ T cells from PBMCs. Subset defined: CD45RA+ positively selected. This CDR3 reads CASSVVGVSSYNEQFF. CDR3 nucleotides: TGTGCCAGCAGCGTAGTTGGGGTGAGCTCCTACAATGAGCAGTTCTTC.